Sequencing of this TCR beta chain was carried out in a study of T-cell memory formation after mild COVID-19. This clonotype appeared a few times. TCRdb re-called the 5' RACE reads through MiXCR, storing one row per CDR3 protein. This sample carries 150,000 to 200,000 distinct CDR3 sequences, 25% to 40% of them seen once, and the ten largest clones take 12%. The CDR3 loop spans 15 amino acids. Trimming shortened V by 5 bases and J by 1 base, and 11 bases separated the two germline ends. Germline CDR1 KGHSH, CDR2 LQKENI. The chain has TRBV18 and TRBJ2-2, with D possibly being TRBD2 (6 bases). This sequence was found in an adult woman who had mild COVID-19 (a few samples of this study predate the infection). Cell type and time point are not known. Sequencing was performed on PBMCs or a T cell subset sorted from them (not recorded which). Here the CDR3 reads CASSDSSENTGELFF. CDR3 nucleotide sequence: TGTGCCAGCTCAGACTCTAGCGAGAACACCGGGGAGCTGTTTTTT.